The clone carrying this TCR beta chain was counted ten times or more. This record belongs to a study of breast tumors, draining lymph nodes, adjacent tissues. One entry per CDR3 protein results from TCRdb running MiXCR on the multiplex PCR reads. The sample gives under 45,000 distinct CDR3 sequences, roughly 36% of which show up once; 9.5% to 13% is in the top ten. Trimming removed 1 base from V and 11 bases from J, with 18 bases in between. Looked up from germline, CDR1 is MNHNS and CDR2 is SASEGT. The CDR3 sequence is 15 residues long. What was sequenced was breast tumor tissue. This chain links TRBV6-1 with TRBJ1-5; possible D gene TRBD1, 5 bases. The receptor was isolated from a female donor with breast cancer. Some clones in this sample may be carry-over from other donors' samples. This chain's CDR3 is CASSEGRGRRPTQHF. DNA of the CDR3: TGTGCCAGCAGTGAAGGTCGGGGCAGGAGGCCAACCCAGCATTTT.